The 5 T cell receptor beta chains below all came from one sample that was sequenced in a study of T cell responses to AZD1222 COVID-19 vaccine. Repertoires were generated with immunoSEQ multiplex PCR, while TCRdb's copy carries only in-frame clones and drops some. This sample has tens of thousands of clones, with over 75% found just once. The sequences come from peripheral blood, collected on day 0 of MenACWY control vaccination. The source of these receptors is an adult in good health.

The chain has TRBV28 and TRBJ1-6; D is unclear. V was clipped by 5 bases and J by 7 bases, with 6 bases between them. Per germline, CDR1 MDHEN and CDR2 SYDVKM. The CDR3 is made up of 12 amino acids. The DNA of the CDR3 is TGTGCCAGCAGTAAAGCGAATTCACCCCTCCACTTT. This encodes CASSKANSPLHF.

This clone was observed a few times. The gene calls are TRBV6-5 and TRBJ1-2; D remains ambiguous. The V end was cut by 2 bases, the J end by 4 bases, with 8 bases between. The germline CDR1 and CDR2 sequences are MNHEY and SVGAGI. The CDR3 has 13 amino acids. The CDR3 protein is CASSYVPSYGYTF. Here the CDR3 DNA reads TGTGCCAGCAGTTACGTCCCTTCCTATGGCTACACCTTC.

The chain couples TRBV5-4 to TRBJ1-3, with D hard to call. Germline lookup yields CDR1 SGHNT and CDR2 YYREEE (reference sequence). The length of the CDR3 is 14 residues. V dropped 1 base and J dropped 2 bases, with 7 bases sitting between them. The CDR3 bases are TGTGCCAGCAGCTTGTATGGAGCTGGAAACACCATATATTTT. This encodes CASSLYGAGNTIYF.

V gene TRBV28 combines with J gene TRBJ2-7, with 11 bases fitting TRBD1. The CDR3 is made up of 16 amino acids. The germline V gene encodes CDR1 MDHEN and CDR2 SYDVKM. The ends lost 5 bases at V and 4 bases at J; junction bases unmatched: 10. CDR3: CASSLFRTGGLYEQYF. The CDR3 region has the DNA TGTGCCAGCAGTCTCTTCCGGACAGGGGGCTTGTACGAGCAGTACTTC.

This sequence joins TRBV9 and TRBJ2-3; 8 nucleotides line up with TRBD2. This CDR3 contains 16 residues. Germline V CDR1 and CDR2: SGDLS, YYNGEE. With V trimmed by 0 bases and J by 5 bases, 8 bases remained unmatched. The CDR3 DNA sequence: TGTGCCAGCAGCGTAGCGGGAGGGCCAATCCAAGATACGCAGTATTTT. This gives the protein CASSVAGGPIQDTQYF.